Only a few counts were recorded for the clone carrying this T cell receptor beta chain. Trimming pared 2 bases from V and 0 bases from J, leaving 19 bases between. The V gene's germline CDR1 is SGHVS and CDR2 FNYEAQ. The CDR3 spans 18 residues. The sample comes from a study of identical twins. TCRdb called the 5' RACE reads again in MiXCR, with one record for every CDR3 protein. The sample holds a few hundred thousand distinct CDR3 sequences; about 10% are singletons and the top ten take roughly 10%. The source is a man aged 50 or older in good health. Material: memory T cells sorted from blood. The rearrangement links TRBV7-6 to TRBJ2-5, with D maybe TRBD2 (7 bases). Here the CDR3 DNA reads TGTGCCAGCAGCTTACGCCGAGGGGGGGGACGGTACCAAGAGACCCAGTACTTC. This translates into CASSLRRGGGRYQETQYF.